This TCR beta chain was retrieved from a study of blood T cell repertoires in COVID-19. Study details: The United States, Italy and Spain supplied acute and convalescent COVID-19 samples. From T cells, B-cell-depleted T cells, or PBMCs came the material, which was cDNA or gDNA.

In the authors' workflow: Reference gene primer amplification in the assay estimated nucleated cell counts. Measured with immunoSEQ multiplex PCR; TCRdb has only the in-frame clones, and not every one. V and J calls and clone size are those listed in that table; D and trimming were worked out from the DNA. The table has about 92,000 clones, roughly 72% seen once. Germline V gene lookup returns CDR1 LNHDA and CDR2 SQIVND (reference sequence). The CDR3 is made up of 18 amino acids. V trimming: 3 bases; J trimming: 0 bases; junction bases outside the gene matches: 9. The J gene is TRBJ2-4, the V gene TRBV19; 9 positions match TRBD2. The source material was peripheral blood. The TCR sequence derives from an older woman in a cohort sampled during active or convalescent COVID-19. Written as DNA, the CDR3 is TGTGCCAGTAGTATGGGGCTAGCGGGAACAGTAGCCAAAAACATTCAGTACTTC. Translated, it gives CASSMGLAGTVAKNIQYF.